This T cell receptor (beta chain) stems from a study of T cells in Graves' hyperthyroidism and ophthalmopathy. Amplification targeted TCR beta CDR3 regions from RNA transcripts. The study used the HTBI primer set for a first-round RT-PCR of the TCR CDR3. TCRdb re-called the multiplex PCR reads with MiXCR, one entry per CDR3 protein. The table lists more than 350,000 distinct CDR3 sequences, around 14% of them singletons. This clonotype was sampled from a woman aged 30 to 39 with Graves' hyperthyroidism. Sequences were obtained from blood.

CDR3 in amino acids: CASSLSIGSSYEQYF. CDR3 nucleotide sequence: TGTGCCAGCAGTTTATCGATCGGATCTTCCTACGAGCAGTACTTC. This chain connects TRBV27 to TRBJ2-7; D uncertain. Germline V gene sequence: CDR1 MNHEY, CDR2 SMNVEV (reference sequence). The CDR3 has 15 amino acids. Trimming shortened V by 0 bases and J by 1 base, and 10 bases separated the two germline ends.